The clone carrying this T cell receptor beta chain was found once. J was trimmed by 1 base and V by 6 bases; bases with no gene match: 8. Germline CDR1 is MNHNY and CDR2 is SVGAGI (reference sequence). The CDR3 is 15 residues long. Method: immunoSEQ multiplex PCR; TCRdb's copy keeps in-frame clones and lacks some. The top ten hold roughly 0.6% of the sample, which has some 100,000 clones, roughly 92% seen once. This entry is derived from a study of siplizumab effects on memory and regulatory T cells. Sample: Tregs sorted from blood. The source is a human donor in good health. The gene calls are TRBV6-6 and TRBJ1-2, with 7 bases fitting TRBD1. The CDR3 sequence is CASRQPGQYNYGYTF. The CDR3 DNA reads TGTGCCAGCAGACAACCGGGACAGTATAACTATGGCTACACCTTC.